This TCR beta chain was obtained from a study of blood T cell repertoires in COVID-19. Using immunoSEQ multiplex PCR, the repertoire was profiled, and TCRdb retains in-frame clones only, with some absent. This sample has roughly 150,000 clones, with around 85% found just once. Trimming cost V 5 bases and J 5 bases, with 13 bases left between them. Germline loops: CDR1 MRHNA, CDR2 SNTAGT. This CDR3 has 14 residues. This receptor was obtained from a woman aged 70 to 79 with acute or convalescent COVID-19. This chain links TRBV6-4 with TRBJ2-1; TRBD2 is a possible D gene (5 bases). Specimen: peripheral blood. The CDR3 nucleotides are TGTGCCAGCAGTCCTTTAGGAGCGGACAATGAGCAGTTCTTC. As protein: CASSPLGADNEQFF.